The 2 T cell receptor beta chains presented below share a single source sample, sequenced in a study of cytomegalovirus exposure and HLA in healthy donors. The PCR made use of 60 Vbeta and 13 Jbeta primers. Produced via immunoSEQ multiplex PCR; TCRdb's table is partial and in-frame only. The sample lists roughly 80,000 clones, around 67% occurring once. The specimen sequenced was PBMCs. These receptor sequences come from a woman between 50 and 59 years old in good health and CMV-seropositive.

The chain has TRBV9 and TRBJ1-2; 11 bases fit TRBD1. The V gene's germline CDR1 is SGDLS and CDR2 YYNGEE. After removal of 4 bases from V and 8 bases from J, the junction contained 7 bases not matched to a gene. The CDR3 covers 14 residues. The CDR3 here is CASSSRTGGRGYTF. CDR3 bases: TGTGCCAGCAGCTCCCGGACAGGGGGCAGGGGCTACACCTTC.

The chain links TRBV6-4 to TRBJ1-6; TRBD1 matches 8 bases. V was pared by 8 bases and J by 10 bases, with 7 bases of the junction left unmatched. The CDR3 contains 13 residues. Germline V gene lookup returns CDR1 MRHNA and CDR2 SNTAGT. This CDR3 is CASADRDRSPLHF. Here the CDR3 DNA reads TGTGCCAGCGCGGACAGGGACCGGTCACCCCTCCACTTT.